The 25 T cell receptor beta chains in this list originate from one sample, sequenced in a study of T-cell memory formation after mild COVID-19. MiXCR was run by TCRdb on the 5' RACE reads, yielding one entry per CDR3 protein. The table lists about 340,000 distinct CDR3 sequences, 20% to 25% of them singletons. The sample consisted of PBMCs or a T cell subset sorted from them (not recorded which). All receptors derive from a man aged 18 to 29 who had mild COVID-19 (a few samples of this study predate the infection). Cell type and time point are not known.

The rearrangement joins TRBV20-1 to TRBJ2-3, with D maybe TRBD1 (6 bases). Germline CDR1 reads DFQATT; CDR2 reads SNEGSKA (reference sequence). Trimming cost V 6 bases and J 1 base, with 11 bases left between them. The length of the CDR3 is 13 residues. CDR3 in DNA: TGCAGTGCCCGACAGGATCGCACAGATACGCAGTATTTT. It codes for CSARQDRTDTQYF.

The rearrangement joins TRBV11-3 to TRBJ2-1, with 9 bases matching TRBD1. CDR3 length: 18 residues. V was pared by 0 bases and J by 6 bases, with 12 bases of the junction left unmatched. CDR1 is SGHNT and CDR2 is YENEEA in the germline V gene. CDR3 coding DNA: TGTGCCAGCAGCTTAGATCAGGGCGGGACAGGGATGGGCAATGAGCAGTTCTTC. Protein sequence: CASSLDQGGTGMGNEQFF.

The chain links TRBV7-8 to TRBJ2-5; D is perhaps TRBD1 (6 bases). Looked up from germline, CDR1 is SGHVS and CDR2 is FQNEAQ. This CDR3 contains 13 residues. Trimming took 8 bases from V and 1 from J, leaving 11 bases between them. CDR3: CASWDTIQETQYF. Written as DNA, the CDR3 is TGTGCCAGCTGGGACACGATCCAAGAGACCCAGTACTTC.

This clonotype was observed a few times. The chain joins TRBV18 to TRBJ1-5; 10 bases fit TRBD1. In germline, CDR1 is KGHSH, CDR2 LQKENI. Germline trimming cut 3 bases from V and 4 bases from J; bases unmatched to any gene: 6. This CDR3 comprises 16 residues. CDR3 loop: CASSPRGTGVNQPQHF. As DNA, the CDR3 is TGTGCCAGCTCACCGAGGGGGACAGGGGTAAATCAGCCCCAGCATTTT.

The gene calls are TRBV6-1 and TRBJ2-4; D unclear. Trimming removed 3 bases at V and 7 bases at J, with 7 bases between. This CDR3 has 12 residues. CDR1 is MNHNS, CDR2 SASEGT, per germline. Here the CDR3 DNA reads TGTGCCAGCAGTGATCCTGCGAACATTCAGTACTTC. Protein product: CASSDPANIQYF.

This clonotype was picked up many times. The CDR3 DNA is TGTGCCAGCAGTTTCCGGCCCGGGGAGCTGTTTTTT. Encoded protein: CASSFRPGELFF. The chain recombines TRBV12-3 or TRBV12-4 with TRBJ2-2, with D unresolved. V lost 3 bases, J lost 6 bases, and 5 bases lay in between. This CDR3 region has 12 residues.

This clonotype was observed a few times. The V gene is TRBV29-1, the J gene TRBJ1-1; TRBD1 might be the D (5 bases). The ends were cut back, 6 bases at V and 0 bases at J, with 11 bases in the middle. Germline values: CDR1 SQVTM, CDR2 ANQGSEA. CDR3 length: 13 residues. Here the CDR3 reads CSVVTELNTEAFF. CDR3 nucleotide sequence: TGCAGCGTGGTGACAGAGCTGAACACTGAAGCTTTCTTT.

The table lists this clonotype with a few counts. The chain has TRBV7-2 and TRBJ1-1, with 7 bases identical to TRBD1. The V gene's germline CDR1 is SGHTA and CDR2 FQGNSA. The CDR3 is made up of 14 amino acids. Losses at the gene ends were 5 bases for V and 5 bases for J; bases not matched to a gene: 8. CDR3 region: CASSQNTGETEAFF. CDR3 coding DNA: TGTGCCAGCAGCCAAAACACAGGGGAAACTGAAGCTTTCTTT. The full variable domain, with the rest looked up from reference TRBV7-2 and TRBJ1-1, is GAGVSQSPSNKVTEKGKDVELRCDPISGHTALYWYRQSLGQGLEFLIYFQGNSAPDKSGLPSDRFSAERTGGSVSTLTIQRTQQEDSAVYLCASSQNTGETEAFFGQGTRLTVV.

The genes are TRBV7-2 and TRBJ2-3; TRBD2 matches 9 bases. CDR1 and CDR2 (germline): SGHTA, FQGNSA. Trimming removed 5 bases from V and 4 bases from J; junction bases left unmatched: 10. This CDR3 is 16 amino acids long. The CDR3 region is CASSHIRGGVSDTQYF. CDR3 sequence (DNA): TGTGCCAGCAGCCACATTCGCGGGGGGGTCTCAGATACGCAGTATTTT.

The rearrangement joins TRBV6-5 to TRBJ2-5, with TRBD2 matching over 11 bases. CDR1 is MNHEY and CDR2 is SVGAGI in the germline V gene. CDR3 length equals 16 residues. Trimming took 6 bases from V and 2 from J; bases not matched to a gene: 8. The CDR3 is CASSIAGGDPQETQYF. The DNA for the CDR3 is TGTGCCAGCAGCATAGCGGGGGGGGACCCACAAGAGACCCAGTACTTC.

The chain joins TRBV12-3 or TRBV12-4 to TRBJ2-3; D is perhaps TRBD1 or TRBD2 (5 bases each). This CDR3 contains 15 residues. The germline V and J ends were trimmed by 5 bases and 0 bases, with 12 bases remaining between them. CDR3 DNA: TGTGCCAGCAGTGGGGACGTTTCTAGCACAGATACGCAGTATTTT. Protein product: CASSGDVSSTDTQYF.

The genes are TRBV27 and TRBJ2-1; TRBD2 matches 10 bases. CDR3 length: 15 residues. The germline gives CDR1 MNHEY, CDR2 SMNVEV (reference sequence). V was clipped by 6 bases and J by 4 bases; unmatched bases: 6. CDR3 in amino acids: CASRGGLAVYNEQFF. The DNA for the CDR3 is TGTGCCAGCAGGGGTGGACTAGCGGTTTACAATGAGCAGTTCTTC.

This clonotype was counted between two and nine times. The rearrangement uses TRBV7-3 and TRBJ2-5; 7 bases align to TRBD1. Germline loops: CDR1 SGHTA, CDR2 FQGTGA. The CDR3 loop spans 13 amino acids. V was clipped by 4 bases and J by 4 bases; unmatched bases: 3. Here the CDR3 reads CASSSTGTETQYF. The CDR3 DNA reads TGTGCCAGCAGCTCGACAGGGACAGAGACCCAGTACTTC.

The chain employs TRBV5-1 and TRBJ2-7, with a weak D call TRBD1 (6 bases). The V gene lost 8 bases and the J gene lost 4 bases, with 16 bases spanning the gap. From germline, CDR1 is SGHRS and CDR2 YFSETQ. This CDR3 spans 13 amino acids. Written as DNA, the CDR3 is TGCGCCAGGGGCCCCGGGACACAATACGAGCAGTACGTC. Protein: CARGPGTQYEQYV.

The chain is built from TRBV7-8 and TRBJ2-7; tentative D call: TRBD1 (8 bases). The CDR3 contains 15 residues. Between the trimmed V and J ends, which lost 1 base and 6 bases, there was a span of 16 bases. From germline, CDR1 is SGHVS and CDR2 FQNEAQ. The CDR3 bases are TGTGCCAGCAGCTTAGGCAGGGGGCGCGGGAGCGAGCAGTACGTC. Protein product: CASSLGRGRGSEQYV.

In its sample, this clonotype was seen a few times. The J gene is TRBJ1-2, the V gene TRBV6-2 or TRBV6-3, with D perhaps matching TRBD1 (5 bases). The V gene's germline CDR1 is MNHEY and CDR2 SVGEGT. V was cut by 4 bases and J by 0 bases, with 18 bases left in between. The CDR3 runs 17 residues. CDR3 sequence reads: CASSSMRGESANYGYTF. DNA of the CDR3: TGTGCCAGCAGTTCAATGAGGGGCGAGTCGGCTAACTATGGCTACACCTTC.

The chain employs TRBV7-2 and TRBJ1-6; D gene uncertain. The CDR3 is 15 amino acids. V was pared by 5 bases and J by 3 bases, with 11 bases between. Germline assignment: CDR1 SGHTA and CDR2 FQGNSA. The CDR3 sequence: CASSVSQNYNSPLHF. CDR3 nucleotide sequence: TGTGCCAGCAGCGTCTCGCAGAACTATAATTCACCCCTCCACTTT.

A few counts support this clonotype. The chain joins TRBV20-1 to TRBJ2-7, with 8 bases identical to TRBD1. The trim removed 0 bases at V and 6 bases at J, leaving 4 bases unmatched. From germline, CDR1 is DFQATT and CDR2 SNEGSKA (reference sequence). The CDR3 totals 13 residues. This CDR3 is CSARDITGGEQYV. Written as DNA, the CDR3 is TGCAGTGCTAGAGATATCACAGGGGGCGAGCAGTACGTC.

This clonotype has only a few counts. The chain carries TRBV4-1 and TRBJ2-5; D uncertain. The V end was cut by 2 bases, the J end by 4 bases, with 11 bases between. Germline V gene lookup returns CDR1 MGHRA and CDR2 YSYEKL. The CDR3 contains 14 residues. CDR3 nucleotide sequence: TGCGCCAGCAGCCAATTCAACCCAGGAGAGACCCAGTACTTC. Translated, it gives CASSQFNPGETQYF.

This chain's CDR3 is CASSPPWEWRVPFSKNIQYF. CDR3 in DNA: TGTGCCAGCAGCCCCCCGTGGGAGTGGAGGGTTCCGTTTAGCAAAAACATTCAGTACTTC. The chain is built from TRBV7-2 and TRBJ2-4; the D gene is possibly TRBD2 (6 bases). The CDR3 sequence is 20 residues long. The germline V gene has CDR1 SGHTA and CDR2 FQGNSA. Between the trimmed V and J ends, which lost 5 bases and 3 bases, there was a span of 29 bases. Variable domain in full (rest from reference TRBV7-2 and TRBJ2-4): GAGVSQSPSNKVTEKGKDVELRCDPISGHTALYWYRQSLGQGLEFLIYFQGNSAPDKSGLPSDRFSAERTGGSVSTLTIQRTQQEDSAVYLCASSPPWEWRVPFSKNIQYFGAGTRLSVL.

V usage is TRBV7-2 and J usage is TRBJ2-1; possibly TRBD1 for D (5 bases). V was shortened by 0 bases and J by 9 bases, with 9 bases between the two germline ends. CDR3 length equals 13 residues. The germline gives CDR1 SGHTA, CDR2 FQGNSA. As DNA, the CDR3 is TGTGCCAGCAGCTTAGCCCGACAGCGTGAGCAGTTCTTC. It yields the protein CASSLARQREQFF.

This clonotype was observed a few times. The chain combines TRBV7-2 with TRBJ2-3; 8 bases agree with TRBD2. The CDR3 sequence is 18 residues long. The V gene's germline CDR1 is SGHTA and CDR2 FQGNSA. J lost 0 bases, V lost 5 bases, and 13 bases had no gene match. For the CDR3, the DNA is TGTGCCAGCAGCCTGACGGGGAACGGGGGGGCGAGCACAGATACGCAGTATTTT. It is translated as CASSLTGNGGASTDTQYF.

This clonotype came up a few times. This rearrangement joins TRBV6-6 to TRBJ1-1; D is uncertain. Trimming cost V 2 bases and J 11 bases, with 9 bases left between them. Germline CDR1 is MNHNY and CDR2 is SVGAGI (reference sequence). The CDR3 length is 11 residues. CDR3 protein: CASSYGVNAFF. In DNA, the CDR3 is TGTGCCAGCAGTTACGGGGTTAACGCTTTCTTT.

This clonotype came up a few times. The chain recombines TRBV7-2 with TRBJ2-5, with TRBD2 matching 10 bases. The CDR3 runs to 15 residues. J gave up 2 bases and V 6 bases, and 6 bases lay outside the gene matches. The germline V gene has CDR1 SGHTA and CDR2 FQGNSA. CDR3 residues: CASSWSGGEQETQYF. The CDR3, as DNA: TGTGCCAGCAGTTGGAGCGGGGGGGAGCAAGAGACCCAGTACTTC.

The sample holds a few counts of this clonotype. The genes are TRBV7-2 and TRBJ2-3; D assignment may be TRBD1 or TRBD2 (6 bases each). The germline V and J ends were trimmed by 7 bases and 2 bases, with 10 bases remaining between them. This CDR3 spans 13 amino acids. Germline CDR1 reads SGHTA; CDR2 reads FQGNSA. CDR3 bases: TGTGCCAGCACCCCGGGGGCCACAGATACGCAGTATTTT. Translated, it gives CASTPGATDTQYF. The variable domain in full, completed from reference TRBV7-2 and TRBJ2-3, reads GAGVSQSPSNKVTEKGKDVELRCDPISGHTALYWYRQSLGQGLEFLIYFQGNSAPDKSGLPSDRFSAERTGGSVSTLTIQRTQQEDSAVYLCASTPGATDTQYFGPGTRLTVL.